Given below is one TCR beta chain in context. Its antigen remains unknown. The data are from a study of T cells after yellow fever vaccination. Points from the study as a whole: Subsequent booster samples again held most clones from primary vaccination (more than 95% CD4, over 80% CD8).

In making TCR cDNA, 5'RACE template switching added a universal primer site and UMIs to it. TCRdb analysed the 5' RACE reads with MiXCR anew, one entry per CDR3 protein. The data show 110,000 to 150,000 distinct CDR3 sequences, under 7% seen once. Germline CDR1 is SGHDT and CDR2 is YYEEEE. V was pared by 7 bases and J by 6 bases, with 12 bases of the junction left unmatched. The CDR3 has 15 amino acids. The rearrangement joins TRBV5-6 to TRBJ2-1, with 8 bases identical to TRBD1. Sample: CD4+ T cells sorted from PBMCs, taken 10 days after the yellow fever booster vaccination. This receptor was taken from a man aged 25-45 years who received the YFV17D yellow fever vaccine. The CDR3 spells CASVALGTGLNEQFF. The DNA for the CDR3 is TGTGCCAGCGTGGCCCTCGGGACAGGCCTCAATGAGCAGTTCTTC.